This TCR beta chain was identified during a study of blood T cell repertoires in COVID-19 (dated by TCRdb to the early 2020s). With respect to the entire study: Samples from collaborators originated in the United States, Italy and Spain and spanned both the acute and convalescent phases of COVID-19. A de-identified subject ID, COVID-19 status, age in years and sex were almost always included in the sample metadata. The repertoires were made available in a free public database intended to serve as a resource for research on the immune response to SARS-CoV-2. Subjects who had been exposed to COVID-19, were actively infected with it, or had recovered from it provided the deeply sampled blood TCRbeta repertoires that made up the dataset. The material from the prospective study consisted of cDNA or gDNA derived from T cells, B-cell-depleted T cells, or PBMCs. The samples were drawn from the first 160 participants of the ongoing ImmuneRACE study and from 950 to 1,500 subjects provided by 6 global collaborators. HLA class I and class II types, where available, came from metadata supplied by the sample provider rather than from assay-based typing.

General findings and caveats noted by the study authors: Clinical and demographic metadata were provided uncurated, with the amount varying by source and participant.

Comments on this clone: The target of this receptor is not known. Nothing much larger sits one base from this clone, and base qualities are not available.

The immunoSEQ Assay, a bias-controlled multiplex PCR, was used to amplify TCRbeta CDR3 regions from genomic DNA. Turning to the authors' computational methods: Nucleated cell counts per sample were estimated from amplification of reference gene primers within the assay. Sequence reads were collapsed and filtered to measure the absolute abundance of every unique TCRbeta CDR3 rearrangement. Productive Simpson clonality was computed per sample as the square root of Simpson's diversity index over productive rearrangements. In its TCRdb copy, this immuneACCESS table keeps in-frame sequences only and misses some clones. Where compared with another copy, unresolved V genes explain less than half of these, and the others have no known cause. V, J and clone size are taken as reported in that table, and D and trimming were inferred from the DNA itself. This sample lists 200,000 or so clones; approximately 81% were detected once. The ten largest account for roughly 2.6% of the sample.

A second Seattle source provided samples from volunteer blood donors who had recovered from COVID-19. Collaborating institutions collected whole blood in K2EDTA tubes following their own protocols. For TCRbeta analysis, collaborators shipped samples as frozen whole blood, isolated PBMCs, or DNA extracted from either of those sample types. CDR1 is given as KGHSH and CDR2 as LQKENI, both from the germline V gene. There are 15 amino acids in the CDR3, from cysteine to phenylalanine inclusive. The only DNA kept is the CDR3, 45 bases in frame from the first base. The V end gives up 3 bases and the J end 8 bases, leaving 10 bases in the junction not matched to a gene.

What was sequenced was peripheral blood. The chain employs TRBV18 and TRBJ1-2, with 9 bases aligning to TRBD1. The TCR originated in a man in his fifties who had recovered from COVID-19. Read as DNA, the sequence is TGTGCCAGCTCACCCCCCGGGACAGGGAAAGGAGGCTACACCTTC. Its protein is CASSPPGTGKGGYTF.